This T cell receptor (beta chain) comes out of a study of graft-versus-host responses after intestinal transplantation. Study outcomes and limitations: The authors found GvH clones in recipient marrow, some appearing first in ileum or blood.

Method: immunoSEQ multiplex PCR; TCRdb's copy keeps in-frame clones and lacks some. The data contain roughly 60,000 clones, 85% to 90% of them singletons. The germline V gene encodes CDR1 MNHEY and CDR2 SMNVEV (reference sequence). The CDR3 consists of 13 residues. The germline V and J ends were trimmed by 8 bases and 1 base, with 12 bases remaining between them. In regard to this clone: Its antigen is unidentified.

The sequence was obtained from a human patient who received an intestinal transplant, so some T cells may come from the graft donor. Sequencing used PBMCs, obtained 26 days after transplant. The chain recombines TRBV27 with TRBJ2-7; D not certain. CDR3 loop: CASSFSGSYEQYF. In nucleotides, the CDR3 is TGTGCCAGCTCCTTCTCAGGTTCCTACGAGCAGTACTTC.